The 22 T cell receptor beta chains presented below share a single source sample, sequenced in a study of cytomegalovirus exposure and HLA in healthy donors (TCRdb year 2017). Receptor amplification or capture employed the immunoSEQ multiplex PCR assay. For the multiplex PCR, a mixture combining 60 forward primers for TCR Vbeta segments and 13 reverse primers for TCR Jbeta segments was used. Held by TCRdb, this immuneACCESS table contains in-frame sequences only and omits some clones. Under half of the omission traces to an unresolved V gene where checked; the cause of the rest is unknown. This sample lists 50,000 or so clones; 75% to 80% were detected once. The top ten clonotypes cover 2.7% of the sample. Specimen: PBMCs. The receptors stem from a woman in her thirties or forties in good health and CMV-seropositive.

The chain couples TRBV6-6 to TRBJ1-2; D gene uncertain. CDR3 length: 14 residues. V lost 7 bases and J 2 bases, leaving 14 bases between the germline ends. CDR1 is MNHNY, CDR2 SVGAGI, per germline (reference sequence). The CDR3, as DNA: TGTGCCAGCAAGCCCGATACGGGGAACTATGGCTACACCTTC. Translated: CASKPDTGNYGYTF.

The rearrangement joins TRBV2 to TRBJ1-5, with D unresolved. Germline V gene lookup returns CDR1 SNHLY and CDR2 FYNNEI. The V and J ends lost 7 bases and 6 bases respectively, with 13 bases between them. The CDR3 extends over 13 amino acids. In DNA form, the CDR3 reads TGTGCCAGCACCCGAGAGAGAGGTCAGCCCCAGCATTTT. It yields the protein CASTRERGQPQHF.

In this sample, this clone turned up a few times. The chain has TRBV27 and TRBJ2-7; the D gene is possibly TRBD1 (6 bases). The germline gives CDR1 MNHEY, CDR2 SMNVEV (reference sequence). The CDR3 totals 11 residues. V dropped 6 bases and J dropped 6 bases, with 9 bases sitting between them. Here the CDR3 reads CASRGRGEQYF. CDR3 nucleotide sequence: TGTGCCAGCAGGGGCAGGGGCGAGCAGTACTTC.

The V and J genes are TRBV9 and TRBJ2-5; a weak D match, TRBD2 (7 bases). CDR3 length equals 15 residues. V lost 0 bases and J lost 5, with 14 bases in between. Germline V gene lookup returns CDR1 SGDLS and CDR2 YYNGEE. In nucleotides, the CDR3 is TGTGCCAGCAGCGTAGCGGCGGGGGCGAGGGAGACCCAGTACTTC. It encodes CASSVAAGARETQYF.

The CDR3 DNA reads TGTGCCAGCTCACCTACAGGGGGATCGAACACTGAAGCTTTCTTT. Its translation is CASSPTGGSNTEAFF. The chain is built from TRBV18 and TRBJ1-1; 8 nucleotides line up with TRBD1. Germline V gene data show CDR1 as KGHSH and CDR2 as LQKENI. This CDR3 is 15 amino acids long. Trimming cost V 3 bases and J 1 base; bases outside gene matches: 4.

CDR3 sequence: CASSLKRNSGQYF. The DNA for the CDR3 is TGTGCCAGCTCCCTGAAGCGTAATAGCGGGCAGTACTTC. The chain is built from TRBV7-2 and TRBJ2-7; D is perhaps TRBD2 (6 bases). Germline V CDR1 and CDR2: SGHTA, FQGNSA. This CDR3 contains 13 residues. V lost 8 bases and J 9 bases, leaving 20 bases between the germline ends.

This clone was picked up a small number of times. The chain uses TRBV2 and TRBJ1-4; maybe TRBD1 (6 bases). The CDR3 has 14 residues. Trimming took off 6 bases at V and 7 bases at J, with 15 bases between the two ends. CDR1 is SNHLY and CDR2 is FYNNEI in the germline V gene. The CDR3 DNA reads as TGTGCCAGCAGGATAGGGGGGGGCGGTGAAAAACTGTTTTTT. Its translation is CASRIGGGGEKLFF.

This clone showed up just a few times. This sequence joins TRBV2 and TRBJ2-5; 11 nucleotides align to TRBD1. Per the germline V gene, CDR1 is SNHLY and CDR2 is FYNNEI. V lost 8 bases, J lost 5 bases, and 10 bases stayed unmatched. The CDR3 covers 15 residues. This chain's CDR3 is CASRGQGDFRETQYF. The CDR3 bases are TGTGCCAGCCGGGGACAGGGGGATTTTCGGGAGACCCAGTACTTC.

The chain is built from TRBV5-8 and TRBJ1-2, with 7 positions matching TRBD1. This CDR3 comprises 16 residues. The V segment lost 1 base and the J segment 8 bases; nucleotides outside the gene matches: 14. Germline CDR1 reads SGHTS; CDR2 reads YDEGEE. The CDR3 here is CASSLRTGAYHLGYTF. CDR3 bases: TGTGCCAGCAGCTTGAGAACAGGGGCCTACCACTTGGGCTACACCTTC.

The chain carries TRBV7-6 and TRBJ2-7; 7 nucleotides agree with TRBD1. The CDR3 has 13 amino acids. The junction had 2 bases not matched to a gene; V was cut back by 4 bases and J by 2 bases. Germline V gene lookup returns CDR1 SGHVS and CDR2 FNYEAQ. The CDR3 DNA follows: TGTGCCAGCAGCTGGGACAGCGCCTACGAGCAGTACTTC. Its translation: CASSWDSAYEQYF.

The V gene is TRBV2, the J gene TRBJ2-5; TRBD2 agrees at 10 bases. The CDR3 extends over 13 amino acids. Germline CDR1 is SNHLY and CDR2 is FYNNEI. J was trimmed by 2 bases and V by 6 bases; bases with no gene match: 0. For the CDR3, the DNA is TGTGCCAGCAGGACTAGCGGGCAAGAGACCCAGTACTTC. This sequence encodes CASRTSGQETQYF.

The rearrangement joins TRBV11-2 to TRBJ2-5, with 7 bases lining up with TRBD1. Gene TRBJ2-7 matches the end of the DNA better, so the J call may be wrong. The CDR3 sequence is 14 residues long. Germline CDR1 reads SGHAT; CDR2 reads FQNNGV. The DNA of the CDR3 is TGTGCCAGCAGCTTAGCGGACAGGAGACACGAGCAGTACTTC. This codes for CASSLADRRHEQYF.

The chain joins TRBV7-2 to TRBJ2-3, with TRBD2 identical over 8 bases. Germline values: CDR1 SGHTA, CDR2 FQGNSA. This CDR3 region has 16 residues. The V gene end was trimmed by 5 bases and the J gene end by 1 base; junction bases not matched to a gene: 8. CDR3 nucleotides: TGTGCCAGCAGCCCAGCCCCACTAGCGGGCACAGATACGCAGTATTTT. This sequence encodes CASSPAPLAGTDTQYF.

The CDR3 bases are TGTGCCAGCACCCAGGGAAGGGGGGGCTCAGAGACCCAGTACTTC. This translates into CASTQGRGGSETQYF. The rearrangement links TRBV6-6 to TRBJ2-5; maybe TRBD2 (7 bases). The CDR3 loop spans 15 amino acids. Looked up from germline, CDR1 is MNHNY and CDR2 is SVGAGI (reference sequence). The V and J ends lost 7 bases and 4 bases respectively, with 19 bases between them.

This clone appeared a few times. The chain has TRBV5-1 and TRBJ2-7, with a weak D call TRBD1 (5 bases). Trimming shortened V by 3 bases and J by 2 bases, and 18 bases separated the two germline ends. The CDR3 length is 16 residues. CDR1 and CDR2 (germline): SGHRS, YFSETQ. The CDR3 coding sequence is TGCGCCAGCAGCTCCGGAGCCCCCCGACAGACCTACGAGCAGTACTTC. It yields the protein CASSSGAPRQTYEQYF.

The rearrangement joins TRBV7-2 to TRBJ2-2; TRBD1 matches at 7 bases. Germline CDR1 and CDR2: SGHTA and FQGNSA. V dropped 6 bases and J dropped 6; count of bases not matched to a gene: 4. The CDR3 consists of 13 residues. CDR3: CASREGGAGELFF. CDR3 bases: TGTGCCAGCAGGGAAGGGGGCGCCGGGGAGCTGTTTTTT.

This sequence joins TRBV29-1 and TRBJ1-5; maybe TRBD1 (5 bases). V was cut by 3 bases and J by 7 bases, with 13 bases left in between. Germline V gene data show CDR1 as SQVTM and CDR2 as ANQGSEA. CDR3 size: 13 residues. CDR3 sequence: CSVEAGSGQPQHF. In nucleotides, the CDR3 is TGCAGCGTTGAGGCAGGGTCGGGCCAGCCCCAGCATTTT.

As concerns this clone: The sample holds other DNA sequences that translate to the same CDR3. The J gene is TRBJ2-7, the V gene TRBV18, with D possibly being TRBD1 (6 bases). Germline assignment: CDR1 KGHSH and CDR2 LQKENI. V lost 6 bases, J lost 7 bases, and 16 bases lay in between. The CDR3 is 13 residues long. The DNA for the CDR3 is TGTGCCAGCTCGCCGCAGGGGTCTGGGGAGCAGTACTTC. This codes for CASSPQGSGEQYF. Variable domain in full (rest from reference TRBV18 and TRBJ2-7): NAGVMQNPRHLVRRRGQEARLRCSPMKGHSHVYWYRQLPEEGLKFMVYLQKENIIDESGMPKERFSAEFPKEGPSILRIQQVVRGDSAAYFCASSPQGSGEQYFGPGTRLTVT.

This rearrangement joins TRBV30 to TRBJ2-3; D might be TRBD2 (6 bases). Germline loops: CDR1 GTSNPN, CDR2 SVGIG (reference sequence). V lost 4 bases to trimming and J lost 5 bases, with 10 bases between them. CDR3 length: 12 residues. CDR3 nucleotides: TGTGCCTGGACCCTGGGAGGAGATACGCAGTATTTT. Protein product: CAWTLGGDTQYF.

This chain links TRBV5-1 with TRBJ1-1; D call uncertain. The V gene lost 0 bases and the J gene lost 0 bases, with 9 bases spanning the gap. Germline V gene data show CDR1 as SGHRS and CDR2 as YFSETQ. The CDR3 extends over 15 amino acids. In DNA form, the CDR3 reads TGCGCCAGCAGCTTGGATGGAGGGATGAACACTGAAGCTTTCTTT. This codes for CASSLDGGMNTEAFF.

The V gene is TRBV7-9, the J gene TRBJ2-1; 8 bases line up with TRBD2. The CDR3 contains 13 residues. V lost 3 bases, J lost 7 bases, and 2 bases stayed unmatched. Germline V gene lookup returns CDR1 SEHNR and CDR2 FQNEAQ (reference sequence). CDR3 in DNA: TGTGCCAGCAGCTTCACTAGCGGTAATGAGCAGTTCTTC. Protein product: CASSFTSGNEQFF.

This clone was recorded once. The chain joins TRBV7-9 to TRBJ2-7; D call uncertain. Germline-derived CDR1 and CDR2 are SEHNR and FQNEAQ (reference sequence). The V and J ends lost 5 bases and 3 bases respectively, with 14 bases between them. There are 14 residues in the CDR3. This chain's CDR3 is CASSMTSAYYEQYF. CDR3 sequence (DNA): TGTGCCAGCAGCATGACCAGCGCTTACTACGAGCAGTACTTC.